The next 9 T cell receptor beta chains were all read from a single sample in a study of OX40 agonist ivuxolimab in advanced cancers. Clones were read by immunoSEQ multiplex PCR, and TCRdb kept only the in-frame ones, dropping some. The sample shows tens of thousands of clones, 90% of them seen only once. Here the sequenced sample was CD4+ or CD8+ T cells sorted from blood, taken in a trial of the OX40 agonist ivuxolimab. These receptor sequences come from an adult with an advanced solid tumor such as melanoma, head and neck, liver or kidney cancer.

The chain combines TRBV2 with TRBJ2-2; tentatively, D is TRBD1 (5 bases). The CDR3 is 14 residues long. Trimming stripped 7 bases from V and 5 bases from J, with 14 bases between. The germline CDR1 and CDR2 sequences are SNHLY and FYNNEI. CDR3: CASIRVAGTGELFF. The CDR3 coding sequence is TGTGCCAGCATTAGGGTAGCAGGGACCGGGGAGCTGTTTTTT.

This sequence joins TRBV14 and TRBJ2-5; weak D call: TRBD1 (5 bases). CDR1 and CDR2 (germline): SGHDN, FVKESK. CDR3 length: 16 residues. The ends were cut back, 3 bases at V and 2 bases at J, with 16 bases in the middle. The CDR3 nucleotides read TGTGCCAGCAGCCAGCGACGGCCTAGGGGACAAGAGACCCAGTACTTC. It specifies CASSQRRPRGQETQYF. Full variable domain (missing parts from reference TRBV14 and TRBJ2-5): EAGVTQFPSHSVIEKGQTVTLRCDPISGHDNLYWYRRVMGKEIKFLLHFVKESKQDESGMPNNRFLAERTGGTYSTLKVQPAELEDSGVYFCASSQRRPRGQETQYFGPGTRLLVL.

The chain carries TRBV5-4 and TRBJ2-7; 7 bases map to TRBD2. Unmatched junction bases numbered 6, after V lost 0 bases and J lost 3 bases. This CDR3 contains 15 residues. Per germline, CDR1 SGHNT and CDR2 YYREEE (reference sequence). The CDR3 loop reads CASSLGGGGVYEQYF. The DNA for the CDR3 is TGTGCCAGCAGCTTGGGCGGGGGAGGAGTCTACGAGCAGTACTTC.

This clone showed up just a few times. V gene TRBV19 combines with J gene TRBJ1-2; the D is unclear. V gave up 6 bases and J gave up 4 bases, with 12 bases separating them. Germline loops: CDR1 LNHDA, CDR2 SQIVND (reference sequence). The CDR3 contains 13 residues. CDR3 coding DNA: TGTGCCAGTAGGAGGGCGGGCTTCTATGGCTACACCTTC. This translates into CASRRAGFYGYTF.

The V call is TRBV27, the J call TRBJ2-2; 9 bases line up with TRBD2. CDR3 length: 16 amino acids. Germline V gene data show CDR1 as MNHEY and CDR2 as SMNVEV (reference sequence). With V trimmed by 5 bases and J by 7 bases, 11 bases remained unmatched. The chain's CDR3 is CASSPPTSGPIGELFF. The CDR3 DNA reads as TGTGCCAGCAGTCCCCCGACTAGCGGTCCTATCGGGGAGCTGTTTTTT.

J is TRBJ1-6 and V is TRBV6-5; no clear D. CDR3 length equals 14 residues. Germline CDR1 and CDR2: MNHEY and SVGAGI. Trimming stripped 6 bases from V and 7 bases from J, with 13 bases between. In DNA, the CDR3 is TGTGCCAGCAGCGGACCGACACAAAATTCACCCCTCCACTTT. It encodes CASSGPTQNSPLHF.

The rearrangement uses TRBV19 and TRBJ1-5, with D uncertain. The CDR3 runs to 14 residues. V was cut by 2 bases and J by 0 bases, with 5 bases left in between. Per the germline V gene, CDR1 is LNHDA and CDR2 is SQIVND (reference sequence). The CDR3 sequence: CASSIFRSNQPQHF. Written as DNA, the CDR3 is TGTGCCAGTAGTATATTCCGTAGCAATCAGCCCCAGCATTTT.

As regards this clone: Other nucleotide sequences from this sample produce the same CDR3. The rearrangement uses TRBV4-1 and TRBJ1-2; weak D call: TRBD1 (5 bases). Trimming took 3 bases from V and 3 from J, leaving 5 bases between them. The CDR3 runs 12 residues. Per the germline V gene, CDR1 is MGHRA and CDR2 is YSYEKL. For the CDR3, the DNA is TGCGCCAGCAGCCAGGGGGACTATGGCTACACCTTC. It translates to CASSQGDYGYTF.

J is TRBJ1-1 and V is TRBV29-1; D ambiguous. With 4 bases removed from V and 1 base from J, the gap between germline ends came to 7 bases. CDR1 SQVTM and CDR2 ANQGSEA come from the germline V gene. The CDR3 consists of 12 residues. The CDR3 nucleotides are TGCAGCGTTGTACGGGGGAACACTGAAGCTTTCTTT. It is translated as CSVVRGNTEAFF.